The sequence of this TCR beta chain was determined in a study of blood T cell repertoires in COVID-19. Looking at the study overall: Donors in the United States, Italy and Spain gave samples during acute or convalescent COVID-19. Nucleic acid was either cDNA or gDNA, and it came from T cells, B-cell-depleted T cells, or PBMCs.

The protocol was immunoSEQ multiplex PCR, while the TCRdb copy is restricted to in-frame clones and leaves out a portion. There are around 200,000 clones in the sample; over 75% occur only once, and over 9.5% lies in the top ten. There are 15 residues in the CDR3. CDR1 is SGDLS and CDR2 is YYNGEE in the germline V gene. V was pared by 0 bases and J by 7 bases, with 16 bases between. The origin of this receptor is a human donor with active or convalescent COVID-19. The donor label of this sample is uncertain. The gene calls are TRBV9 and TRBJ2-5; D may be TRBD2 (5 bases). Sequenced input: peripheral blood. The CDR3 nucleotides are TGTGCCAGCAGCGTAGATCCTAGCCGGGCGGGGACCCAGTACTTC. This gives the protein CASSVDPSRAGTQYF.